These 5 T cell receptor beta chains originate from one sample sequenced in a study of PD-1 blockade in classical Hodgkin lymphoma (dated by TCRdb to the early 2020s). The time point label here, explained by the study, means: cycle 4 day 1 (C4D1), after less than 7 weeks of nivolumab. Every trial patient had relapsed after autologous stem cell transplantation, and cohorts A, B and C differed in prior brentuximab vedotin exposure. A Miltenyi CD4+ T cell isolation kit was used for magnetic negative selection to purify CD4+ T cells from thawed PBMCs. Libraries were built with the immunoSEQ multiplex PCR assay. TCRdb mirrors the immuneACCESS table, restricted to in-frame sequences. Some clones are absent from its copies; in checked studies, under half trace to an unresolved V gene, and the reason for the others is unknown. In all, the sample holds some 13,000 clones, and around 83% of those were seen once. The ten most abundant clones make up 0.8% to 1% of the sample.

Source: CD4+ T cells from blood, taken before the fourth cycle of nivolumab. These receptors were obtained from a human donor with classical Hodgkin lymphoma.

The rearrangement links TRBV5-8 to TRBJ2-7; D gene unclear. The V end was cut by 4 bases, the J end by 7 bases, with 9 bases between. Germline V gives CDR1 SGHTS, CDR2 YDEGEE. CDR3 length: 11 residues. The CDR3 bases are TGTGCCAGCAGCGGCGTAGGGGAGCAGTACTTC. Translation gives CASSGVGEQYF.

The CDR3 DNA is TGCGCCAGCAGCTTCGGGCTAGCGGGGATCCAAGAGACCCAGTACTTC. Translated: CASSFGLAGIQETQYF. The chain combines TRBV5-1 with TRBJ2-5, with 9 nucleotides matching TRBD2. This CDR3 is built from 16 residues. The germline gives CDR1 SGHRS, CDR2 YFSETQ. V was pared by 2 bases and J by 1 base, with 6 bases of the junction left unmatched.

The V call is TRBV12-5, the J call TRBJ2-3; either TRBD1 or TRBD2 may supply D (5 bases each). In germline, CDR1 is LGHNT, CDR2 FRNRAP. This CDR3 comprises 15 residues. Trimming took off 6 bases at V and 3 bases at J, with 16 bases between the two ends. The CDR3 sequence is CASGARWGSTDTQYF. The CDR3 coding sequence is TGTGCTAGTGGCGCTCGGTGGGGGTCGACAGATACGCAGTATTTT.

This sequence joins TRBV11-2 and TRBJ1-1, with no clear D. Germline V gene lookup returns CDR1 SGHAT and CDR2 FQNNGV. This CDR3 contains 13 residues. Trimming took off 5 bases at V and 7 bases at J, with 14 bases between the two ends. CDR3 sequence: CASSRLSTYEAFF. The CDR3 bases are TGTGCCAGCAGCCGTTTGAGCACGTATGAAGCTTTCTTT.

The V gene is TRBV5-1, the J gene TRBJ2-3; TRBD1 aligns across 7 bases. The CDR3 consists of 15 residues. V lost 7 bases to trimming and J lost 4 bases; unmatched junction nucleotides: 12. CDR1 is SGHRS, CDR2 YFSETQ, per germline. CDR3 sequence (DNA): TGCGCCAGCGGAAAGCTCTTTACAGGGGCAGATACGCAGTATTTT. It translates to CASGKLFTGADTQYF.